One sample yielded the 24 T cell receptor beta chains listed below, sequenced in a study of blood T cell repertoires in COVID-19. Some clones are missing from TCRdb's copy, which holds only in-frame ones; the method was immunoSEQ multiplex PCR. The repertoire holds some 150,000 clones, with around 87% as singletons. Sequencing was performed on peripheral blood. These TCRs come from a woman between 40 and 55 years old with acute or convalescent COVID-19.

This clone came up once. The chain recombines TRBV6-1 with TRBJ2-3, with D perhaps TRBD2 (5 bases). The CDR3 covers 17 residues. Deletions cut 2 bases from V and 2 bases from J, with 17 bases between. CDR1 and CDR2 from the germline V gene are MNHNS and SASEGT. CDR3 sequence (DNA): TGTGCCAGCAGTGAAAGTGAACTAGTCCCCCTCACAGATACGCAGTATTTT. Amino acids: CASSESELVPLTDTQYF.

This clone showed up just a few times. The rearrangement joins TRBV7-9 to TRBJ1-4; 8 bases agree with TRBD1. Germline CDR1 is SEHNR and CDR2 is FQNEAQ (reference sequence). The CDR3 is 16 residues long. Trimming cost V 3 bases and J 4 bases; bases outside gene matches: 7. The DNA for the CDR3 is TGTGCCAGCAGCTTCGGGACAGGCGTAATTAATGAAAAACTGTTTTTT. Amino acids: CASSFGTGVINEKLFF.

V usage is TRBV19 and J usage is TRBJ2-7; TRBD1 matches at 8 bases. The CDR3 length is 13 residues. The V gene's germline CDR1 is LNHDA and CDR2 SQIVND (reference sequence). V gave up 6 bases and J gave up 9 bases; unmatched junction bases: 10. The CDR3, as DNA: TGTGCCAGTAGCCCCGGACAGGGTGTGGCGCAGTACTTC. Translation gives CASSPGQGVAQYF.

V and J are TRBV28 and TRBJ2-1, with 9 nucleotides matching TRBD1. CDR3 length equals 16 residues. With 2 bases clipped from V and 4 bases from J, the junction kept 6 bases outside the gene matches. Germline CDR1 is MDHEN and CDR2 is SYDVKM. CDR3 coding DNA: TGTGCCAGCAGTTTAACCGGGACAGGGTATTACAATGAGCAGTTCTTC. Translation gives CASSLTGTGYYNEQFF.

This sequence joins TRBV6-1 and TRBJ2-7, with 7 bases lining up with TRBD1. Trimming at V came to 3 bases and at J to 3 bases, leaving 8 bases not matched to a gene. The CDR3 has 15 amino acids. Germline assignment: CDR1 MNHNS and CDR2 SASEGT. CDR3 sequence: CASSDDRDSFYEQYF. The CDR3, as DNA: TGTGCCAGCAGTGATGACAGGGACAGTTTCTACGAGCAGTACTTC.

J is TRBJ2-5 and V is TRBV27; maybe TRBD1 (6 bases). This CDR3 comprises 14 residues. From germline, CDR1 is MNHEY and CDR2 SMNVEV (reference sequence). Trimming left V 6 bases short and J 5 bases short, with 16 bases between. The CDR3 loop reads CASSRDITGETQYF. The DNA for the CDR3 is TGTGCCAGCAGCCGGGACATCACTGGGGAGACCCAGTACTTC.

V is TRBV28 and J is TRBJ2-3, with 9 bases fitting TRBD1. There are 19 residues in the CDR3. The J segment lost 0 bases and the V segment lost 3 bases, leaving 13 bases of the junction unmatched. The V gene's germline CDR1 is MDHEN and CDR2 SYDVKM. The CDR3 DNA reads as TGTGCCAGCAGTTTTGAAGTAGGGGACAGGGAGCCGAGCACAGATACGCAGTATTTT. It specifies CASSFEVGDREPSTDTQYF.

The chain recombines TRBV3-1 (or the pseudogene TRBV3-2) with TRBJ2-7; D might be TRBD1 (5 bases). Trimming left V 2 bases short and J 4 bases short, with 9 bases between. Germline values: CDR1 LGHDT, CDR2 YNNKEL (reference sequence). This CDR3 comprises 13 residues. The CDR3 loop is CASSQLRGYEQYF. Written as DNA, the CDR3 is TGTGCCAGCAGCCAACTAAGGGGTTACGAGCAGTACTTC.

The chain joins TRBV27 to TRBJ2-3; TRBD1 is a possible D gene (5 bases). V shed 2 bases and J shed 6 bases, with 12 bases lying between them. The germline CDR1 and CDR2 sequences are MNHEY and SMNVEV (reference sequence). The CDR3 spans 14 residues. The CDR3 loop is CASSLIRARDTQYF. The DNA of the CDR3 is TGTGCCAGCAGTTTAATCAGGGCACGGGATACGCAGTATTTT.

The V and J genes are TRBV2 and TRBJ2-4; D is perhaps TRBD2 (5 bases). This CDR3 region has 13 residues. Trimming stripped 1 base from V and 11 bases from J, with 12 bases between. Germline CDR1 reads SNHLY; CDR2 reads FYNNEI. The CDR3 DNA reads TGTGCCAGCAGTGAAGTTCCCCTAGCTGTTCAGTACTTC. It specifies CASSEVPLAVQYF.

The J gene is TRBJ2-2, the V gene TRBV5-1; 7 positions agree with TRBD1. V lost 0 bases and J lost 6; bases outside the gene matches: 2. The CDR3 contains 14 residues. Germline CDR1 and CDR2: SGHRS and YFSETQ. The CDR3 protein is CASSLDRGAGELFF. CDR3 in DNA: TGCGCCAGCAGCTTGGACAGGGGCGCCGGGGAGCTGTTTTTT.

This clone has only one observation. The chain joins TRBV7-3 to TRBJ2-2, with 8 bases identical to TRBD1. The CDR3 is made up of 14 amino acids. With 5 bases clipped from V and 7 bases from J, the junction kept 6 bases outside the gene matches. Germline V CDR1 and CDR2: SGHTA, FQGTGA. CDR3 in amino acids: CASSTDRVDGELFF. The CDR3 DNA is TGTGCCAGCAGCACGGACAGGGTTGACGGGGAGCTGTTTTTT.

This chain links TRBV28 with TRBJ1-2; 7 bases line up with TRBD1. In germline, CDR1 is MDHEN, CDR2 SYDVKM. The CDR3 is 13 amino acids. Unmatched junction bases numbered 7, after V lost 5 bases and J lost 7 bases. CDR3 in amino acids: CASSPDRVAGYTF. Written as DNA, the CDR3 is TGTGCCAGCAGTCCCGACAGGGTGGCTGGCTACACCTTC.

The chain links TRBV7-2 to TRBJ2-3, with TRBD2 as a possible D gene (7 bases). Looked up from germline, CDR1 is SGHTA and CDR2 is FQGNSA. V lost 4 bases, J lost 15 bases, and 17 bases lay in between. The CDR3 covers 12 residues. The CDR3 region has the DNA TGTGCCAGCAGCTCGGGACTACAAGGGGGATATTTT. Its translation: CASSSGLQGGYF.

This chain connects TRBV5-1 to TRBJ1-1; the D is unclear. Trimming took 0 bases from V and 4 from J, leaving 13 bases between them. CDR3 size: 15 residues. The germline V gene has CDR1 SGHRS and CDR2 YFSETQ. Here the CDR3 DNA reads TGCGCCAGCAGCTTGGGGTACTCGAGCGTCACTGAAGCTTTCTTT. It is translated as CASSLGYSSVTEAFF. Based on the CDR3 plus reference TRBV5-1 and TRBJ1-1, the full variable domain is KAGVTQTPRYLIKTRGQQVTLSCSPISGHRSVSWYQQTPGQGLQFLFEYFSETQRNKGNFPGRFSGRQFSNSRSEMNVSTLELGDSALYLCASSLGYSSVTEAFFGQGTRLTVV.

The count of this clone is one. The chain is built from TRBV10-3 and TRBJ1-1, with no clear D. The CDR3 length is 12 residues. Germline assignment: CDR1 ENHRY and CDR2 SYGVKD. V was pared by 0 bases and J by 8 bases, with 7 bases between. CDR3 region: CAISESSTEAFF. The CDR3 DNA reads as TGTGCCATCAGTGAGTCGTCGACAGAAGCTTTCTTT.

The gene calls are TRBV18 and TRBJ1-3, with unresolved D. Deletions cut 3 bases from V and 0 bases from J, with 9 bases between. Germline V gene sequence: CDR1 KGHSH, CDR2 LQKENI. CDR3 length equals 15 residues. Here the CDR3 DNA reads TGTGCCAGCTCACCTGAGTTGAGCTCTGGAAACACCATATATTTT. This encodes CASSPELSSGNTIYF.

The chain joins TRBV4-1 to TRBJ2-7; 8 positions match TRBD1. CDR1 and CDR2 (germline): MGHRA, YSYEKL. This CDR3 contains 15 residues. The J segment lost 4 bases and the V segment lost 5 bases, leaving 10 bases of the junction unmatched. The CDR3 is CASSIPGTGSYEQYF. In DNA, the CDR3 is TGCGCCAGCAGCATTCCCGGGACAGGAAGTTACGAGCAGTACTTC.

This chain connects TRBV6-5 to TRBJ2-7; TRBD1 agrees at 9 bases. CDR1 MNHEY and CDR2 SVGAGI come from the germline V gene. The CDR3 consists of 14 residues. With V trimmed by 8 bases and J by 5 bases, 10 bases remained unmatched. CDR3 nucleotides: TGTGCCAGCTTCGGTTGGGACAGGGCGGACGAGCAGTACTTC. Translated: CASFGWDRADEQYF.

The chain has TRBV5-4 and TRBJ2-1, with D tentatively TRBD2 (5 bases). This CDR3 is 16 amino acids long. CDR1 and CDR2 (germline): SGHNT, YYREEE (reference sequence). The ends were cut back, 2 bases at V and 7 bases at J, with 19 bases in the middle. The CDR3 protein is CASSFFKRVTTNEQFF. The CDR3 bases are TGTGCCAGCAGCTTTTTCAAAAGGGTGACTACAAATGAGCAGTTCTTC.

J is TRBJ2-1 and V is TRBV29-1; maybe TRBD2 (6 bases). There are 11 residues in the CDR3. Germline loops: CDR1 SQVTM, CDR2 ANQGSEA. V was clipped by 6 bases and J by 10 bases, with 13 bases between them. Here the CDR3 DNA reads TGCAGCGTGGGGGACTCAGGCGAGCAGTTCTTC. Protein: CSVGDSGEQFF.

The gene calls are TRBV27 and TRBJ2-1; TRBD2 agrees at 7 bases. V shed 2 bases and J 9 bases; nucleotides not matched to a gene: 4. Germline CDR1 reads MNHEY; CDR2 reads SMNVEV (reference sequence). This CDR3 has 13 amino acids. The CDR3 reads CASSLGLGAEQFF. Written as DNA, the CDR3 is TGTGCCAGCAGTTTAGGACTAGGTGCTGAGCAGTTCTTC.

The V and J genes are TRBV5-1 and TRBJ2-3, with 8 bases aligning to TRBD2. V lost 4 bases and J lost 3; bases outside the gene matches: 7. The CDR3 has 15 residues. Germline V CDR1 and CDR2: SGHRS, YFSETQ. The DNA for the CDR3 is TGCGCCAGCAGCGTCGTCAGCGGGAGAACAGATACGCAGTATTTT. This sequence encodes CASSVVSGRTDTQYF.

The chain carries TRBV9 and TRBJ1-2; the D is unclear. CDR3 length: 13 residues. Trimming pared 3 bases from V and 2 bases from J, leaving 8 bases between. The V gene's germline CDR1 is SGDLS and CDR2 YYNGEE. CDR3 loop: CASSAGMNYGYTF. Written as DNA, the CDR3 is TGTGCCAGCAGCGCAGGTATGAACTATGGCTACACCTTC.